This T cell receptor beta chain emerged from a study of blood T cell repertoires in COVID-19. Study overall: Collection of acute and convalescent COVID-19 samples took place in the United States, Italy and Spain. Sources were T cells, B-cell-depleted T cells, or PBMCs; the material itself was cDNA or gDNA.

Assay used: immunoSEQ multiplex PCR; TCRdb lists only in-frame clones, some missing. This sample has tens of thousands of clones; approximately 91% occur once, and the top ten carry 1.5% to 2%. The CDR3 is 15 residues long. From germline, CDR1 is SGHDN and CDR2 FVKESK. V trimming: 4 bases; J trimming: 2 bases; junction bases outside the gene matches: 5. Sequenced: peripheral blood. The clonotype originates from a human donor in a cohort sampled during active COVID-19. The chain combines TRBV14 with TRBJ2-3; 8 nucleotides agree with TRBD2. The CDR3 bases are TGTGCCAGCAGCCTCCAACTAGCGGCCACAGATACGCAGTATTTT. Translated, it gives CASSLQLAATDTQYF.